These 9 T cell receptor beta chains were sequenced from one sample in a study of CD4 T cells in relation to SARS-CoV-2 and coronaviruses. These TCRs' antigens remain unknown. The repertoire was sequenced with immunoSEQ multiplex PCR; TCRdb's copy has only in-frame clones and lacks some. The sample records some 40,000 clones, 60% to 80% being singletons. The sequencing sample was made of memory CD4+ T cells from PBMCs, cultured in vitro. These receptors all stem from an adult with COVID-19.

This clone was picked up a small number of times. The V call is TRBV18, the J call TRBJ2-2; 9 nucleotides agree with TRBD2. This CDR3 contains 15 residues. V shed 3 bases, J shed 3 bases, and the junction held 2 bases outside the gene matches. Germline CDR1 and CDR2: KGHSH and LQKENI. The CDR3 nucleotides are TGTGCCAGCTCACCGGAGCGGGGGGACACCGGGGAGCTGTTTTTT. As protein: CASSPERGDTGELFF. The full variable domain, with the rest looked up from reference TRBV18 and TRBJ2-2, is NAGVMQNPRHLVRRRGQEARLRCSPMKGHSHVYWYRQLPEEGLKFMVYLQKENIIDESGMPKERFSAEFPKEGPSILRIQQVVRGDSAAYFCASSPERGDTGELFFGEGSRLTVL.

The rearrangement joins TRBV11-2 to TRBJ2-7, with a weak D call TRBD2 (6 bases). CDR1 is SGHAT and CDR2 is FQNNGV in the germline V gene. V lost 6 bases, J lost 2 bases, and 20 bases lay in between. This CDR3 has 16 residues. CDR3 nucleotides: TGTGCCAGCAGACGACCCTTCGGGGCGGGAACCTACGAGCAGTACTTC. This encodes CASRRPFGAGTYEQYF.

In DNA form, the CDR3 reads TGTGCCAAGACAGGAGCCTCTGTCCATGAGCAGTTCTTC. This translates into CAKTGASVHEQFF. The chain has TRBV10-3 and TRBJ2-1; TRBD1 is a possible D gene (6 bases). Germline-derived CDR1 and CDR2 are ENHRY and SYGVKD. The V end lost 10 bases, the J end lost 8 bases, and 18 bases lay between the germline ends. This CDR3 contains 13 residues.

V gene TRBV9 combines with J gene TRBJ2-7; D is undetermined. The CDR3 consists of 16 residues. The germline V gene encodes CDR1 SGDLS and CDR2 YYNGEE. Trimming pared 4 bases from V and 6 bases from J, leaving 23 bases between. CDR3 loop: CASSPTWTPRSSEQYF. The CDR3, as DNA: TGTGCCAGCAGCCCTACCTGGACCCCGAGATCATCCGAGCAGTACTTC.

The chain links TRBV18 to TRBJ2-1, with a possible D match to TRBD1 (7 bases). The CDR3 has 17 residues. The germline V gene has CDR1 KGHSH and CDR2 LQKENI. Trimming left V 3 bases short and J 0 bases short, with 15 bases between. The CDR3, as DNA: TGTGCCAGCTCACCGGGAGCAGGGGGAGGCTCCTACAATGAGCAGTTCTTC. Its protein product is CASSPGAGGGSYNEQFF.

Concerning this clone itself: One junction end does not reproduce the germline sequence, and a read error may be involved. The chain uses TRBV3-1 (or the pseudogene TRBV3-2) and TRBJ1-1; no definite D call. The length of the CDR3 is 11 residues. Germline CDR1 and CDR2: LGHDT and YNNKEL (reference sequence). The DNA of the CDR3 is TGTGCCAGCAGCCAAGATAGGCGCCGACACTTT. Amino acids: CASSQDRRRHF.

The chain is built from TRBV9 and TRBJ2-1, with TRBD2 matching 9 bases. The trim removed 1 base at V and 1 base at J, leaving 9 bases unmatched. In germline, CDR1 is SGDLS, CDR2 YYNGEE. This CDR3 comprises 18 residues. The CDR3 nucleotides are TGTGCCAGCAGCGTACGTAGCGGGAGAATAGCGTCCTACAATGAGCAGTTCTTC. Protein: CASSVRSGRIASYNEQFF.

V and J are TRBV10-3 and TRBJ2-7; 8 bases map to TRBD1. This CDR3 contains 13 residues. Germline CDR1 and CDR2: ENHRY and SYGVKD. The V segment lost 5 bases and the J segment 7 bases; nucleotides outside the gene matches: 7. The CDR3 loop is CAISRTGSGEQYF. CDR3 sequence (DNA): TGTGCCATCAGTCGGACAGGGAGTGGGGAGCAGTACTTC.

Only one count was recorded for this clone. CDR3 nucleotide sequence: TGTGCCAGCAGTTATCAGGGAGTCAAGTTCTTC. Translation: CASSYQGVKFF. The chain links TRBV6-6 to TRBJ2-1; D is possibly TRBD1 or TRBD2 (5 bases each). Germline loops: CDR1 MNHNY, CDR2 SVGAGI (reference sequence). V was trimmed by 3 bases and J by 14 bases, leaving 11 bases between them. The CDR3 sequence is 11 residues long.